The 16 T cell receptor beta chains below were found in one sample sequenced in a study of regulatory T cells in long-lasting Graves disease. Time point described: persistent/refractory GD, antithyroid drugs over 5 years with positive TRAb. With RNA extracted from PBMCs as input, the TCR library was made. The TCR beta library used iRepertoire HTBI primers with Arm-PCR amplification of CDR3. Via MiXCR, TCRdb re-called the multiplex PCR reads, giving one row per CDR3 protein. This sample has about half a million distinct CDR3 sequences, with approximately 23% found just once. Sequenced here: peripheral blood mononuclear cells (PBMCs), sampled when the disease was refractory, from a patient treated with antithyroid drugs. Receptors originate from a female donor with Graves disease.

In this sample, this clonotype turned up a few times. The chain joins TRBV20-1 to TRBJ1-1; unclear D gene. The V gene's germline CDR1 is DFQATT and CDR2 SNEGSKA (reference sequence). V was pared by 5 bases and J by 0 bases, with 7 bases between. The length of the CDR3 is 12 residues. CDR3: CSAGVLNTEAFF. The CDR3 DNA reads as TGCAGTGCTGGGGTTTTGAACACTGAAGCTTTCTTT.

This clonotype was observed many times. The chain uses TRBV2 and TRBJ2-7, with D uncertain. In germline, CDR1 is SNHLY, CDR2 FYNNEI. There are 13 residues in the CDR3. Trimming removed 6 bases from V and 3 bases from J, with 12 bases in between. CDR3 bases: TGTGCCAGCAGCGAGGACGGAGACTACGAGCAGTACTTC. Translated: CASSEDGDYEQYF.

This clonotype occurred a few times. The chain employs TRBV5-1 and TRBJ2-7; tentatively, D is TRBD2 (6 bases). Germline loops: CDR1 SGHRS, CDR2 YFSETQ. V dropped 3 bases and J dropped 0 bases, with 16 bases sitting between them. The CDR3 is made up of 16 amino acids. In nucleotides, the CDR3 is TGCGCCAGCAGCTCGTGGGTGACAGCGGGCTCCTACGAGCAGTACTTC. It specifies CASSSWVTAGSYEQYF.

This clonotype was seen a handful of times. V is TRBV4-1 and J is TRBJ2-2, with TRBD2 as a possible D gene (5 bases). Trimming removed 1 base from V and 7 bases from J, with 10 bases in between. Germline CDR1 is MGHRA and CDR2 is YSYEKL. The CDR3 is 14 amino acids. In DNA, the CDR3 is TGCGCCAGCAGCCAAGGAGGGTTCGGCGGGGAGCTGTTTTTT. Its translation: CASSQGGFGGELFF.

This clonotype occurred many times. The chain employs TRBV28 and TRBJ1-5, with D possibly TRBD1 on 6 matching bases. CDR1 is MDHEN, CDR2 SYDVKM, per germline. CDR3 length: 16 amino acids. V lost 3 bases and J 5 bases, leaving 17 bases between the germline ends. The chain's CDR3 is CASSLQTLQGDQPQHF. DNA for the CDR3: TGTGCCAGCAGTTTGCAAACCTTACAGGGAGATCAGCCCCAGCATTTT.

This clonotype has a count of ten or more. The CDR3 sequence: CSARRGQGGIYGYTF. The CDR3 nucleotides read TGCAGTGCCCGAAGGGGACAGGGGGGGATCTATGGCTACACCTTC. This chain joins TRBV20-1 and TRBJ1-2; 11 positions agree with TRBD1. Germline V lookup: CDR1 DFQATT, CDR2 SNEGSKA (reference sequence). CDR3 length equals 15 residues. V was pared by 6 bases and J by 4 bases, with 10 bases of the junction left unmatched.

The table lists this clonotype with many counts. CDR3 nucleotides: TGTGCCAGCAATTTTGGGTACGAGCAGTACTTC. As protein: CASNFGYEQYF. This chain connects TRBV6-2 or TRBV6-3 to TRBJ2-7; D remains unclear. Germline CDR1 reads MNHEY; CDR2 reads SVGEGT. V was shortened by 7 bases and J by 4 bases, with 8 bases between the two germline ends. CDR3 size: 11 residues.

In the case of this clonotype: Just one base apart from a much larger clone, this may be a read error. The V gene is TRBV20-1, the J gene TRBJ2-7; the D gene is possibly TRBD1 (5 bases). CDR1 is DFQATT and CDR2 is SNEGSKA in the germline V gene (reference sequence). The CDR3 consists of 12 residues. Trimming shortened V by 1 base and J by 6 bases, and 10 bases separated the two germline ends. CDR3 amino acids: CSARGQPPEQYF. The DNA for the CDR3 is TGCAGTGCTAGAGGACAGCCGCCCGAGCAGTACTTC.

DNA of the CDR3: TGTGCCAGCAGCAATACCAGACAGCCCCAGCATTTT. It is translated as CASSNTRQPQHF. The chain uses TRBV6-1 and TRBJ1-5; D ambiguous. CDR1 is MNHNS, CDR2 SASEGT, per germline. Trimming removed 6 bases from V and 7 bases from J, with 10 bases in between. This CDR3 spans 12 amino acids.

The table lists this clonotype with many counts. V is TRBV11-2 and J is TRBJ2-5, with TRBD1 identical over 7 bases. The CDR3 contains 14 residues. The germline V gene has CDR1 SGHAT and CDR2 FQNNGV. V shed 5 bases and J 5 bases; nucleotides not matched to a gene: 8. The CDR3 nucleotides are TGTGCCAGCAGCCGGGACAGCGGTCGGGAGACCCAGTACTTC. It yields the protein CASSRDSGRETQYF.

This clonotype appeared a few times. The chain recombines TRBV5-8 with TRBJ2-7; 8 bases are shared with TRBD2. This CDR3 is built from 14 residues. From germline, CDR1 is SGHTS and CDR2 YDEGEE. The V gene end was trimmed by 4 bases and the J gene end by 5 bases; junction bases not matched to a gene: 8. The CDR3 spells CASSPGGSKHEQYF. Here the CDR3 DNA reads TGTGCCAGCAGCCCGGGAGGGAGCAAACACGAGCAGTACTTC.

V and J are TRBV6-1 and TRBJ1-5; unclear D gene. This CDR3 is 14 amino acids long. The V gene lost 8 bases and the J gene lost 5 bases, with 16 bases spanning the gap. Germline V gives CDR1 MNHNS, CDR2 SASEGT. The CDR3 sequence: CASRVGRTYQPQHF. The CDR3 DNA sequence: TGTGCCAGCCGAGTGGGGAGGACCTATCAGCCCCAGCATTTT.

This clonotype was seen a few times. V and J are TRBV20-1 and TRBJ1-1; D is perhaps TRBD1 (6 bases). Germline V gives CDR1 DFQATT, CDR2 SNEGSKA (reference sequence). Trimming removed 5 bases from V and 5 bases from J, with 12 bases in between. CDR3 size: 12 residues. The CDR3 reads CSAFEGGTEAFF. The CDR3 nucleotides read TGCAGTGCTTTCGAAGGGGGGACTGAAGCTTTCTTT.

The V and J genes are TRBV10-3 and TRBJ2-6, with D perhaps TRBD1 or TRBD2 (5 bases each). This CDR3 comprises 17 residues. The ends were cut back, 2 bases at V and 0 bases at J, with 11 bases in the middle. The germline CDR1 and CDR2 sequences are ENHRY and SYGVKD. CDR3 in DNA: TGTGCCATCAGTGAGGTGTTAGGGACCTCTGGGGCCAACGTCCTGACTTTC. This sequence encodes CAISEVLGTSGANVLTF.

This clonotype was seen repeatedly, ten times or more. Written as DNA, the CDR3 is TGTGCCAGCAGAAGACAGGGGGCCACCTACGAGCAGTACTTC. It translates to CASRRQGATYEQYF. The chain is built from TRBV2 and TRBJ2-7; TRBD1 aligns across 10 bases. Germline V gene sequence: CDR1 SNHLY, CDR2 FYNNEI. With V trimmed by 6 bases and J by 2 bases, 4 bases remained unmatched. The CDR3 spans 14 residues.

This chain links TRBV27 with TRBJ1-1; weak D call: TRBD1 (6 bases). Trimming left V 6 bases short and J 5 bases short, with 16 bases between. The CDR3 is made up of 14 amino acids. Germline CDR1 reads MNHEY; CDR2 reads SMNVEV (reference sequence). CDR3 sequence (DNA): TGTGCCAGCAGCCCGACGGGGGCATGGACTGAAGCTTTCTTT. Encoded protein: CASSPTGAWTEAFF.